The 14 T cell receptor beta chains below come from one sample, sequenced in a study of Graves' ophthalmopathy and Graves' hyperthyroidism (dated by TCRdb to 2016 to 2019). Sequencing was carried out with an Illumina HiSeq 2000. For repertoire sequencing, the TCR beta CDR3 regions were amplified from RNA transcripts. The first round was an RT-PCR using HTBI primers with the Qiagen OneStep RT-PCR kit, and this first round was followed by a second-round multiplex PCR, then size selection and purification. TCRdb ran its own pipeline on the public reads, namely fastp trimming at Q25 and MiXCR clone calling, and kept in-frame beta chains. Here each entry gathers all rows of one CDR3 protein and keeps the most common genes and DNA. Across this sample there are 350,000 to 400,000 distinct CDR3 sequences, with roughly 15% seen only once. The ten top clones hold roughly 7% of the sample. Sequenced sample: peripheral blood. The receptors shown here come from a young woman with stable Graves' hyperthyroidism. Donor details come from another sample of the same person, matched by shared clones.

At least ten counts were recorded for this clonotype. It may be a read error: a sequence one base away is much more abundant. The CDR3 bases are TGTGCCAGCACCCCTCGGCCCACGAACACCAGGGAGCTGTTTTTT. It encodes CASTPRPTNTRELFF. This chain uses TRBV6-2 or TRBV6-3 with TRBJ2-2; D not certain. Germline V gives CDR1 MNHEY, CDR2 SVGEGT. The CDR3 is made up of 15 amino acids.

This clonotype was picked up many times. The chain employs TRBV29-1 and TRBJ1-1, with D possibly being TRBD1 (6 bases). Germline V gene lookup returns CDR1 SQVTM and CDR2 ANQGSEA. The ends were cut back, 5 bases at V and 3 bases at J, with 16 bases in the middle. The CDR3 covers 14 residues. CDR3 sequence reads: CSVIPDSAYTEAFF. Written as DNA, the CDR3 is TGCAGCGTTATCCCGGACAGTGCCTACACTGAAGCTTTCTTT.

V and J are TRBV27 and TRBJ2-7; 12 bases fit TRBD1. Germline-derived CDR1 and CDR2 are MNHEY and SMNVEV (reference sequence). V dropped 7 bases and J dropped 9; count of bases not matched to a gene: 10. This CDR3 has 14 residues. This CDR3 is CASKIRDRGLRQYF. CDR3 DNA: TGTGCCAGCAAGATCCGGGACAGGGGGCTGAGGCAGTACTTC.

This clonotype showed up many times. CDR3: CASRLQGAANTEAFF. Written as DNA, the CDR3 is TGCGCCAGCAGGCTCCAGGGGGCTGCGAACACTGAAGCTTTCTTT. This chain uses TRBV4-1 with TRBJ1-1; TRBD1 agrees at 8 bases. V trimming: 6 bases; J trimming: 1 base; junction bases outside the gene matches: 7. Germline assignment: CDR1 MGHRA and CDR2 YSYEKL. The CDR3 has 15 amino acids.

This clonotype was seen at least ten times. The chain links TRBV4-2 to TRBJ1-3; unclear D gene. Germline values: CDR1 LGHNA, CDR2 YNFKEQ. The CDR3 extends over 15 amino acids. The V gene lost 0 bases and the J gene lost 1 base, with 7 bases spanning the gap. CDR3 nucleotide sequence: TGTGCCAGCAGCCAAGATTTGGGGTCTGGAAACACCATATATTTT. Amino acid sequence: CASSQDLGSGNTIYF.

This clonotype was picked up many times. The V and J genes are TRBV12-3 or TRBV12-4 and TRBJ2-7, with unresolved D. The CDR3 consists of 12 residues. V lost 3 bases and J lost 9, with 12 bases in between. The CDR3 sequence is CASSFDGPPQYF. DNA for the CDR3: TGTGCCAGCAGTTTTGACGGGCCCCCGCAGTACTTC.

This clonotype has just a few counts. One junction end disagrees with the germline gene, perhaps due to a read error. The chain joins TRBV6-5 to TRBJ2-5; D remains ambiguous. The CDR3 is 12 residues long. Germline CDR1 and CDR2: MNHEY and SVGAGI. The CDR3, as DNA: TGTGCCGGCAGTCGGAGCCGGGAGACCCAGTACTTC. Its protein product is CAGSRSRETQYF.

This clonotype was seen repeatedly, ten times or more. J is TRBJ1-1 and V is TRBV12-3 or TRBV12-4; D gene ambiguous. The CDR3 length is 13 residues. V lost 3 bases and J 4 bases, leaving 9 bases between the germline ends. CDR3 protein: CASSFVRVTEAFF. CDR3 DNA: TGTGCCAGCAGTTTTGTTCGGGTCACTGAAGCTTTCTTT.

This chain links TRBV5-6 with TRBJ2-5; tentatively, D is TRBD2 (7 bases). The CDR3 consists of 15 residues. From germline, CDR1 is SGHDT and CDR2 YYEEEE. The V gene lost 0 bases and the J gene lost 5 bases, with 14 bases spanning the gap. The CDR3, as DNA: TGTGCCAGCAGCTTGGCAAGGGGGGGCCGGGAGACCCAGTACTTC. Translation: CASSLARGGRETQYF.

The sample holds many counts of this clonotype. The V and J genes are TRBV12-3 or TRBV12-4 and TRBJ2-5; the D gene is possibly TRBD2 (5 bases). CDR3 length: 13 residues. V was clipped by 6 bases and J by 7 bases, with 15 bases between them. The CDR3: CASRRTGVATQYF. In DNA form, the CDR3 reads TGTGCCAGCAGGCGCACCGGGGTTGCGACCCAGTACTTC.

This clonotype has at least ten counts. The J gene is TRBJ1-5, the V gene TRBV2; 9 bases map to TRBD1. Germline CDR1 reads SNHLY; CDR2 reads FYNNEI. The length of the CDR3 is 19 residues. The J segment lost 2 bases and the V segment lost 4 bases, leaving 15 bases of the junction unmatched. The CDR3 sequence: CASSVGDRELRLGNQPQHF. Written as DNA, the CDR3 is TGTGCCAGCAGTGTGGGGGACAGGGAATTGAGGCTGGGCAATCAGCCCCAGCATTTT. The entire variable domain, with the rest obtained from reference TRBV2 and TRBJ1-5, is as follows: EPEVTQTPSHQVTQMGQEVILRCVPISNHLYFYWYRQILGQKVEFLVSFYNNEISEKSEIFDDQFSVERPDGSNFTLKIRSTKLEDSAMYFCASSVGDRELRLGNQPQHFGDGTRLSIL.

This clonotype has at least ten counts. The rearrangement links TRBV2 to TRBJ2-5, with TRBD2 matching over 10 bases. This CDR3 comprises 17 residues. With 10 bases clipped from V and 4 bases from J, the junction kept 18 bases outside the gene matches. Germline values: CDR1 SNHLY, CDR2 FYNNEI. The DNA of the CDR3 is TGTGCCACGATGGGTGATAAGCGGGGGGGCGGGGCAGAGACCCAGTACTTC. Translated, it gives CATMGDKRGGGAETQYF.

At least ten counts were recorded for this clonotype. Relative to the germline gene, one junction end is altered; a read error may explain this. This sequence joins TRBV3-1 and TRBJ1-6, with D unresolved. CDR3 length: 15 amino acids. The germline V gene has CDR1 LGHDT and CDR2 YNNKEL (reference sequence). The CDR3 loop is CASTNTGPYNSPLHF. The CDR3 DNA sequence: TGTGCCAGCACCAACACCGGGCCCTATAACTCACCCCTCCACTTT. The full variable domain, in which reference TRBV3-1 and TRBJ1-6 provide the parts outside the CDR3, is DTAVSQTPKYLVTQMGNDKSIKCEQNLGHDTMYWYKQDSKKFLKIMFSYNNKELIINETVPNRFSPKSPDKAHLNLHINSLELGDSAVYFCASTNTGPYNSPLHFGNGTRLTVT.

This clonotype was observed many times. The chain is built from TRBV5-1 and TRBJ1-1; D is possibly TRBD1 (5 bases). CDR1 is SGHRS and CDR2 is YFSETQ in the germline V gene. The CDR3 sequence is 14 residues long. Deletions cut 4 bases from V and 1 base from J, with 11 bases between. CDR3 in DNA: TGCGCCAGCAGCGGGGGACCGAGGAACACTGAAGCTTTCTTT. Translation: CASSGGPRNTEAFF.